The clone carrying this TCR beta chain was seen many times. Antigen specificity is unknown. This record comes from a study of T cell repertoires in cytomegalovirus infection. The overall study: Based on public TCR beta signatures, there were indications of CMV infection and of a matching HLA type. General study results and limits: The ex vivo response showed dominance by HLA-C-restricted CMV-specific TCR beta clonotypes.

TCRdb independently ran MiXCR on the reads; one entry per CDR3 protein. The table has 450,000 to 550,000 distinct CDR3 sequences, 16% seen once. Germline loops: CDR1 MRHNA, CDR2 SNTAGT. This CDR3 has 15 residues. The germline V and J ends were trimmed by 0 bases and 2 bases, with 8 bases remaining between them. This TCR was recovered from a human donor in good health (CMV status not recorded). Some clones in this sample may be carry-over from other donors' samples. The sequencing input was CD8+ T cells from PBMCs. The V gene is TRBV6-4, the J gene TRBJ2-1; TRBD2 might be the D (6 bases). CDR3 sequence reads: CASSDSGGAYNEQFF. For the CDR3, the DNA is TGTGCCAGCAGTGACTCTGGCGGGGCCTACAATGAGCAGTTCTTC.